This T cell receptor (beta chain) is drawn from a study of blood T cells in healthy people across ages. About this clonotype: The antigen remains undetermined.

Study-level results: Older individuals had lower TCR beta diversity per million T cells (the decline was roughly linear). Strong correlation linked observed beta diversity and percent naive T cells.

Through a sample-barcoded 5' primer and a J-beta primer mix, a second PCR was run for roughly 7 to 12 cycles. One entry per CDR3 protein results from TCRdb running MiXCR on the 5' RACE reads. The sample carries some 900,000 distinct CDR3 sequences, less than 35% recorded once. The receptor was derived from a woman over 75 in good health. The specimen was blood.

The CDR3 is CASSWGQISYTF. CDR3 nucleotide sequence: TGTGCCAGCAGTTGGGGACAGATTAGCTACACCTTC. The gene calls are TRBV12-3 or TRBV12-4 and TRBJ1-2, with TRBD1 identical over 7 bases. V gave up 4 bases and J gave up 9 bases; unmatched junction bases: 5. The CDR3 covers 12 residues.